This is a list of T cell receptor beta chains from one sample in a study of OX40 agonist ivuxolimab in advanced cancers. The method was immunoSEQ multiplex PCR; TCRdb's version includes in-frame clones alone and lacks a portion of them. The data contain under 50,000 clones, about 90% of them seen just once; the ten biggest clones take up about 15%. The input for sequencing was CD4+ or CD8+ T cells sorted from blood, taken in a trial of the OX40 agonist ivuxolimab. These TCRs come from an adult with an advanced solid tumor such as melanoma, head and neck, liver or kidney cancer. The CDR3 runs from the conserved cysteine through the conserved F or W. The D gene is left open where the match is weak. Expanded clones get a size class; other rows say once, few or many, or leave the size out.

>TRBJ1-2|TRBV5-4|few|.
CASSLDLSNYGYTF
TGTGCCAGCAGCTTGGATCTGTCTAACTATGGCTACACCTTC
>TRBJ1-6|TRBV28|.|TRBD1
CASRSTGGGSPLHF
TGTGCCAGCAGATCAACAGGGGGCGGTTCACCCCTCCACTTT
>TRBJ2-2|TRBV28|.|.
CASSFGAQGYTGELFF
TGTGCCAGCAGTTTCGGGGCTCAGGGGTACACCGGGGAGCTGTTTTTT
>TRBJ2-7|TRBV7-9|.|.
CASSRPRDWSNEQYF
TGTGCCAGCAGCCGCCCCCGGGACTGGTCAAACGAGCAGTACTTC
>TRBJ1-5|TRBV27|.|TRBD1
CASSLLWTGIGQPQHF
TGTGCCAGCAGTTTATTGTGGACAGGGATAGGTCAGCCCCAGCATTTT
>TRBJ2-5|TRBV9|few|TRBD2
CPAGEQETQYF
TGTCCCGCGGGAGAACAAGAGACCCAGTACTTC
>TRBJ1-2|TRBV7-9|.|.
CASSEGRVYGYTF
TGTGCCAGCAGCGAGGGACGGGTCTATGGCTACACCTTC
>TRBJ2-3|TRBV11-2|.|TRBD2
CASSWEGDTQYF
TGTGCCAGCAGCTGGGAGGGGGATACGCAGTATTTT
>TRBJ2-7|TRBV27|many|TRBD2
CASSLFSGRYEQYF
TGTGCCAGCAGTTTATTTAGCGGGAGGTACGAGCAGTACTTC
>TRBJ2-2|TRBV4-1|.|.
CAGRAGTGELFF
TGCGCCGGCAGGGCGGGTACCGGGGAGCTGTTTTTT
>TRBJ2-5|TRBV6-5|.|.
CASSSSTRTQYF
TGTGCCAGCAGTTCTTCAACCCGGACCCAGTACTTC
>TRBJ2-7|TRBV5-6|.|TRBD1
CASSQTGLGYEQYF
TGTGCCAGCAGCCAGACAGGGTTGGGGTACGAGCAGTACTTC
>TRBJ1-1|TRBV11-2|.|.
CASTPIIERKTEAFF
TGTGCCAGCACCCCCATTATCGAACGGAAGACTGAAGCTTTCTTT
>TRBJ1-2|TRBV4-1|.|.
CASSQDFNNYGYTF
TGCGCCAGCAGCCAAGATTTTAATAACTATGGCTACACCTTC
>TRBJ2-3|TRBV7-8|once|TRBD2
CASSHSGETDTQYF
TGTGCCAGCAGCCATAGCGGGGAAACAGATACGCAGTATTTT
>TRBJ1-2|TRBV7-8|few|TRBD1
CASSLLEGQLYGYTF
TGTGCCAGCAGCTTATTGGAGGGACAGCTCTATGGCTACACCTTC
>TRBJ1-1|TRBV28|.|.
CASSLDGGSMNTEAFF
TGTGCCAGCAGTCTGGACGGGGGCAGCATGAACACTGAAGCTTTCTTT
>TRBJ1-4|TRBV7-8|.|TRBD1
CASSFPGTGDEKLFF
TGTGCCAGCAGCTTTCCCGGGACAGGGGATGAAAAACTGTTTTTT
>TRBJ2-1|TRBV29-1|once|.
CSAPSGKEQFF
TGCAGCGCCCCAAGCGGCAAAGAGCAGTTCTTC
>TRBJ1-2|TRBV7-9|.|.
CASSLPGGGSGYTF
TGTGCCAGCAGCTTACCGGGAGGGGGATCTGGCTACACCTTC
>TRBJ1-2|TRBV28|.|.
CASSFRDPFYGYTF
TGTGCCAGCAGTTTCAGGGACCCATTCTATGGCTACACCTTC
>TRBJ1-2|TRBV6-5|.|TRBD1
CASSPSGQGSIGYTF
TGTGCCAGCAGTCCCTCGGGACAGGGCTCTATTGGCTACACCTTC
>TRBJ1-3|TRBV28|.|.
CASSFSAGNTIYF
TGTGCCAGCAGTTTCTCGGCTGGAAACACCATATATTTT
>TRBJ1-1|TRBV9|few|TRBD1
CASNPGQGSGDTEAFF
TGTGCCAGCAACCCGGGACAGGGATCAGGGGACACTGAAGCTTTCTTT
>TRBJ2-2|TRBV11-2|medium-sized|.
CASSPTGPGELFF
TGTGCCAGCAGCCCAACAGGACCCGGGGAGCTGTTTTTT
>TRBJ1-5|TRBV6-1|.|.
CASSEAAGAGNQPQHF
TGTGCCAGCAGTGAAGCGGCCGGGGCTGGCAATCAGCCCCAGCATTTT
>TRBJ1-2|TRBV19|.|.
CASSIAQPSNYGYTF
TGTGCCAGTAGTATCGCACAACCCTCCAACTATGGCTACACCTTC